The 23 T cell receptor beta chains below were found in one sample sequenced in a study of response to subunit inactivated influenza vaccine. MiXCR was run by TCRdb on the RT-PCR reads, yielding one entry per CDR3 protein. The sample holds about 180,000 distinct CDR3 sequences, approximately 12% seen once. Sequenced here: CD8+ T cells sorted from PBMCs, sampled less than 30 months after vaccination. These receptors all come from a man between 50 and 69 years old who received an inactivated influenza vaccine.

The chain is built from TRBV6-5 and TRBJ2-3; 7 bases are shared with TRBD2. This CDR3 spans 17 amino acids. CDR1 and CDR2 (germline): MNHEY, SVGAGI. The junction had 12 bases not matched to a gene; V was cut back by 3 bases and J by 3 bases. The CDR3 region has the DNA TGTGCCAGCAGTTATTCGCCAGCGGGAATTGAAACAGATACGCAGTATTTT. It codes for CASSYSPAGIETDTQYF.

This clonotype was seen a handful of times. V and J are TRBV5-1 and TRBJ2-1; the D is unclear. There are 11 residues in the CDR3. V lost 0 bases and J 9 bases, leaving 4 bases between the germline ends. CDR1 and CDR2 (germline): SGHRS, YFSETQ. The CDR3 here is CASSLASEQFF. Here the CDR3 DNA reads TGCGCCAGCAGCTTGGCCAGTGAGCAGTTCTTC.

This rearrangement joins TRBV4-3 to TRBJ2-5; 8 nucleotides match TRBD2. Trimming at V came to 3 bases and at J to 1 base, leaving 4 bases not matched to a gene. CDR3 length: 15 residues. Germline-derived CDR1 and CDR2 are LGHNA and YSLEER. CDR3 in DNA: TGCGCCAGCAGCCAGGGAGCGGGGGCCCAAGAGACCCAGTACTTC. Translation: CASSQGAGAQETQYF.

The table lists this clonotype with many counts. The chain joins TRBV7-9 to TRBJ1-2; 7 bases line up with TRBD1. V gave up 4 bases and J gave up 2 bases; unmatched junction bases: 7. The CDR3 contains 15 residues. Germline V gene lookup returns CDR1 SEHNR and CDR2 FQNEAQ (reference sequence). In DNA, the CDR3 is TGTGCCAGCAGCTCAACAGGGGATTTGAACTATGGCTACACCTTC. Amino acid sequence: CASSSTGDLNYGYTF. Together with reference TRBV7-9 and TRBJ1-2, the CDR3 gives the full variable domain: DTGVSQNPRHKITKRGQNVTFRCDPISEHNRLYWYRQTLGQGPEFLTYFQNEAQLEKSRLLSDRFSAERPKGSFSTLEIQRTEQGDSAMYLCASSSTGDLNYGYTFGSGTRLTVV.

V and J are TRBV5-1 and TRBJ1-2; 7 bases are shared with TRBD1. V shed 4 bases and J 0 bases; nucleotides not matched to a gene: 18. The CDR3 consists of 19 residues. In germline, CDR1 is SGHRS, CDR2 YFSETQ. CDR3 sequence: CASSGGQMKVGIPNYGYTF. The CDR3 DNA follows: TGCGCCAGCAGCGGGGGACAGATGAAAGTTGGAATTCCTAACTATGGCTACACCTTC.

In its sample, this clonotype was seen many times. This rearrangement joins TRBV4-3 to TRBJ1-1; no definite D call. Germline V gives CDR1 LGHNA, CDR2 YSLEER. V was pared by 0 bases and J by 1 base, with 9 bases between. The CDR3 loop spans 15 amino acids. The CDR3 region is CASSQEWQQNTEAFF. DNA for the CDR3: TGCGCCAGCAGCCAAGAGTGGCAGCAGAACACTGAAGCTTTCTTT.

This clonotype was observed a handful of times. This chain links TRBV15 with TRBJ2-3, with unresolved D. Trimming left V 3 bases short and J 2 bases short, with 12 bases between. CDR3 length: 15 amino acids. Germline CDR1 LNHNV, CDR2 YYDKDF (reference sequence). CDR3 region: CATSSQADNTDTQYF. The CDR3 DNA follows: TGTGCCACCAGCAGTCAGGCAGACAACACAGATACGCAGTATTTT.

The gene calls are TRBV20-1 and TRBJ2-7, with 9 bases aligning to TRBD2. After removal of 5 bases from V and 4 bases from J, the junction contained 6 bases not matched to a gene. The length of the CDR3 is 13 residues. CDR1 is DFQATT and CDR2 is SNEGSKA in the germline V gene (reference sequence). The CDR3 is CSAVAGVSYEQYF. The CDR3 bases are TGCAGTGCTGTAGCGGGAGTTTCTTACGAGCAGTACTTC.

The chain uses TRBV19 and TRBJ1-1, with D possibly matching TRBD1 (5 bases). The germline V gene encodes CDR1 LNHDA and CDR2 SQIVND (reference sequence). CDR3 length equals 11 residues. CDR3 coding DNA: TGTGCGTCAGGGTGGAACACTGAAGCTTTCTTT. As protein: CASGWNTEAFF.

This chain uses TRBV5-7 with TRBJ1-1, with no clear D. TRBV5-7 falls under the ORF class, with uncertain function. The CDR3 has 12 amino acids. The V end was cut by 4 bases, the J end by 6 bases, with 10 bases between. CDR3 DNA sequence: TGTGCCAGCAGCCCGGGGATCCCTGAAGCTTTCTTT. Its translation is CASSPGIPEAFF.

On this clonotype itself: Since a much larger clone is just one base distant, this may be a read error. The chain recombines TRBV7-8 with TRBJ2-1; maybe TRBD1 (6 bases). The length of the CDR3 is 13 residues. In germline, CDR1 is SGHVS, CDR2 FQNEAQ. The CDR3: CASSSNRANEQLF. The CDR3 coding sequence is TGTGCCAGCAGCTCCAACAGGGCAAATGAGCAGCTCTTC.

This clonotype was observed a handful of times. In nucleotides, the CDR3 is TGTGCCAGCAGCTTATACAATACGGGGCTAAAGAGCTACGAGCAGTACTTC. This codes for CASSLYNTGLKSYEQYF. This chain connects TRBV7-2 to TRBJ2-7; the D call may be TRBD1 or TRBD2 (5 bases each). The V gene's germline CDR1 is SGHTA and CDR2 FQGNSA. The CDR3 totals 17 residues. V was cut by 2 bases and J by 3 bases, with 20 bases left in between.

This clonotype came up many times. V gene TRBV3-1 combines with J gene TRBJ2-1; D not certain. This CDR3 region has 15 residues. The germline V gene has CDR1 LGHDT and CDR2 YNNKEL (reference sequence). V was cut by 1 base and J by 2 bases, with 9 bases left in between. CDR3 bases: TGTGCCAGCAGCCAAGCCGGAGCCCCCTACAATGAGCAGTTCTTC. Its protein product is CASSQAGAPYNEQFF.

V usage is TRBV12-3 or TRBV12-4 and J usage is TRBJ2-3, with TRBD1 as a possible D gene (6 bases). The CDR3 sequence is 16 residues long. V was pared by 4 bases and J by 2 bases, with 16 bases between. In DNA, the CDR3 is TGTGCCAGCAGTTCCCTGGACAGACAGATCACAGATACGCAGTATTTT. Its protein is CASSSLDRQITDTQYF.

In this sample, this clonotype turned up many times. The V gene is TRBV12-3 or TRBV12-4, the J gene TRBJ2-3; 15 nucleotides align to TRBD2. The trim removed 5 bases at V and 2 bases at J, leaving 2 bases unmatched. The CDR3 totals 16 residues. CDR3 in amino acids: CASSGTSGGPTDTQYF. In DNA, the CDR3 is TGTGCCAGCAGTGGGACTAGCGGGGGGCCCACAGATACGCAGTATTTT.

This clonotype was counted a few times. The V and J genes are TRBV11-2 and TRBJ1-5; no firm D call. CDR1 is SGHAT, CDR2 FQNNGV, per germline. The CDR3 is made up of 16 amino acids. The V end was cut by 1 base, the J end by 0 bases, with 10 bases between. CDR3 sequence reads: CASSLGGANSNQPQHF. For the CDR3, the DNA is TGTGCCAGCAGCTTAGGCGGCGCAAATAGCAATCAGCCCCAGCATTTT.

This clonotype appeared a few times. The rearrangement joins TRBV30 to TRBJ2-1; 7 positions agree with TRBD1. Germline V lookup: CDR1 GTSNPN, CDR2 SVGIG (reference sequence). The CDR3 length is 12 residues. V lost 0 bases and J lost 9; bases outside the gene matches: 2. The CDR3 loop is CAWSVGGAEQFF. The CDR3 bases are TGTGCCTGGAGTGTAGGGGGCGCTGAGCAGTTCTTC. The whole variable domain, remainder taken from reference TRBV30 and TRBJ2-1, is SQTIHQWPATLVQPVGSPLSLECTVEGTSNPNLYWYRQAAGRGLQLLFYSVGIGQISSEVPQNLSASRPQDRQFILSSKKLLLSDSGFYLCAWSVGGAEQFFGPGTRLTVL.

The gene calls are TRBV4-2 and TRBJ2-2, with D possibly matching TRBD2 (6 bases). The CDR3 spans 18 residues. Germline assignment: CDR1 LGHNA and CDR2 YNFKEQ. Deletions cut 0 bases from V and 0 bases from J, with 14 bases between. The CDR3 DNA sequence: TGTGCCAGCAGCCAAGATAGATGGGGGGAAACGAACACCGGGGAGCTGTTTTTT. Protein sequence: CASSQDRWGETNTGELFF.

This clonotype came up a few times. The gene calls are TRBV20-1 and TRBJ2-3; D is possibly TRBD1 or TRBD2 (6 bases each). This CDR3 region has 15 residues. In germline, CDR1 is DFQATT, CDR2 SNEGSKA (reference sequence). Trimming removed 1 base from V and 4 bases from J, with 15 bases in between. CDR3 amino acids: CSARVLGGGSDTQYF. The CDR3 bases are TGCAGTGCTAGAGTACTGGGGGGCGGGTCAGATACGCAGTATTTT.

V is TRBV11-2 and J is TRBJ2-3; 9 positions match TRBD1. The junction had 11 bases not matched to a gene; V was cut back by 4 bases and J by 3 bases. The CDR3 extends over 17 amino acids. Germline-derived CDR1 and CDR2 are SGHAT and FQNNGV. The CDR3 DNA follows: TGTGCCAGCAGCTCCTCGCCGGGACAGGGATTAACAGATACGCAGTATTTT. Translation: CASSSSPGQGLTDTQYF.

The chain employs TRBV29-1 and TRBJ2-7; 10 bases line up with TRBD2. The germline V gene encodes CDR1 SQVTM and CDR2 ANQGSEA. V lost 0 bases, J lost 4 bases, and 6 bases stayed unmatched. The CDR3 consists of 15 residues. The CDR3 spells CSVEDLGAGGYEQYF. The CDR3 DNA follows: TGCAGCGTTGAAGATCTGGGAGCGGGAGGGTACGAGCAGTACTTC.

This clonotype showed up many times. This chain joins TRBV28 and TRBJ2-7; D unclear. The germline V gene encodes CDR1 MDHEN and CDR2 SYDVKM. The length of the CDR3 is 15 residues. V lost 1 base and J lost 0, with 10 bases in between. Here the CDR3 DNA reads TGTGCCAGCAGTTTATTACGGAAACCCTCCTACGAGCAGTACTTC. Encoded protein: CASSLLRKPSYEQYF.

The rearrangement links TRBV6-2 or TRBV6-3 to TRBJ2-7; TRBD1 matches at 10 bases. The CDR3 is 15 residues long. Germline V gene sequence: CDR1 MNHEY, CDR2 SVGEGT. J lost 3 bases, V lost 6 bases, and 8 bases had no gene match. CDR3 sequence: CASSPPGTGVYEQYF. The DNA of the CDR3 is TGTGCCAGCAGCCCCCCCGGGACAGGGGTCTACGAGCAGTACTTC.